This TCR beta chain was sequenced during a study of glioma-infiltrating T cells after dendritic cell vaccination. The time point is: after dendritic cell vaccination, including at tumor progression/relapse. This CDR3 comprises 15 residues. The V gene lost 4 bases and the J gene lost 7 bases, with 20 bases spanning the gap. CDR1 is SGHRS, CDR2 YFSETQ, per germline. The method was immunoSEQ multiplex PCR; TCRdb's version includes in-frame clones alone and lacks a portion of them. The sample has 70,000 to 95,000 clones, more than 75% seen once; the top ten hold around 2.3%. The sequencing used blood, collected after dendritic cell vaccination. The TCR sequence derives from a human donor with glioblastoma. This chain links TRBV5-1 with TRBJ1-2; weak D call: TRBD1 (6 bases). The CDR3 nucleotides read TGCGCCAGCAGCGGATCTCCAGGGGCTGTGGGTGGCTACACCTTC. It specifies CASSGSPGAVGGYTF.